The rows below give T cell receptor beta chains drawn from one sample of a study of T-cell reconstitution after alpha-beta-depleted transplantation in children. TCRdb re-derived calls from the PCR reads in MiXCR, one entry per CDR3 protein. The top ten clones hold roughly 27% of a sample with 800,000 to 1,000,000 distinct CDR3 sequences, about 31% of them seen once. This material consisted of PBMCs, mostly from graft donor cells, taken 360 days after TCRalphabeta/CD19-depleted stem cell transplant. The receptors originated from a boy less than two years old who had a stem cell transplant for SCID, so the T cells may come from the graft donor. CDR3s include the opening cysteine and the closing phenylalanine or tryptophan. D genes are given only for firm matches.

v_call,d_call,j_call,cdr3_aa
TRBV7-4,-,TRBJ1-2,CASSLYPPRGYTF
TRBV4-2,-,TRBJ1-1,CASSQDTARPSGGRCEAFF
TRBV10-1,-,TRBJ2-2,CASTEGSTGELFF
TRBV20-1,TRBD2,TRBJ2-1,CSAEEGLASYNEQFF
TRBV10-3,-,TRBJ2-5,CAISSGEAQETQYF
TRBV29-1,-,TRBJ2-2,CSARLDRNTGELFF
TRBV25-1,-,TRBJ2-1,CASSEDGGSDGSYNEQFF
TRBV15,-,TRBJ2-3,CATSRDIRGSTDTQYF
TRBV28,-,TRBJ1-2,CASENRVGYGYTF
TRBV6-5,-,TRBJ2-7,CASSYFFQGREEQYF
TRBV3-1,-,TRBJ2-5,CASSQVASSVQETQYF
TRBV29-1,TRBD1,TRBJ2-7,CSVEWAGGPTYEQYF
TRBV5-1,-,TRBJ2-5,CASSFRPLGETQYF